The text below deals with one T cell receptor (beta chain). Its antigen has not been determined. No base-level quality is on record; no much larger clone is a single base apart. CDR1 SGHVS and CDR2 FQNEAQ were looked up in the germline V gene. V is pared back by 0 bases and J by 0 bases, with 14 bases lying between the germline termini. The CDR3 measures 17 amino acids from cysteine to phenylalanine. Left in the record is the CDR3 DNA by itself, 51 bases read in frame from the first base. This entry belongs to a study of CD8 T cells in Susac syndrome (dated by TCRdb to the late 2010s). A note on the overall study: The study used repertoire sequencing to test whether antigen drove CD8+ T cell activation and differentiation in Susac syndrome. The study compared CD8+ T cell repertoire clonality among about a dozen healthy donors, 14 Susac syndrome patients and about 16 multiple sclerosis patients.

RNA was extracted using the RNeasy kit, and roughly 0.45 to 1 microgram was reverse transcribed with random hexamers. The immunoSEQ multiplex PCR assay, covering 54 Vbeta and 13 Jbeta segments, was used to amplify TCR beta CDR3 regions. PCR amplification bias was corrected using a synthetic template baseline for primer optimization and computational correction. Turning to the authors' computational methods: Reads were assigned to V, D and J genes according to IMGT and analyzed in immunoSEQ Analyzer, with only productive sequences retained. Clonality was computed as one minus Shannon entropy normalized by log2 of the number of productive unique sequences. Public and private clones were assessed among the 100 most prevalent clones of each patient and control. Clones were defined as Susac-specific if absent from the healthy and MS cohorts, from some 1,000 published viral clones and from other ImmuneACCESS disease sequences. TCRdb reran the public reads through fastp at Q25 and MiXCR, keeping productive beta chains. A single entry per CDR3 protein holds the most common genes and DNA from its merged rows. Clone size and V and J calls follow TCRdb, not the original study. Present in this sample are approximately 110,000 distinct CDR3 sequences, approximately 93% of which were seen just once. Approximately 0.3% of the sample goes to the ten largest clones.

General conclusions and limits of the study: The number of individuals in the TCR sequencing and HLA analysis was recognized as being relatively small.

Peripheral blood CD8+ and CD4+ T cells from healthy donors, Susac syndrome patients and multiple sclerosis patients were profiled by high-throughput TCR beta sequencing. The multiple sclerosis controls were treatment-naive patients whose relapsing-remitting disease, either stable or active, fulfilled the revised McDonald criteria. Bulk CD8+ and CD4+ T cells were purified magnetically by negative isolation, whereas CD8+ TEMRA cells were enriched by FACS. Blood was drawn into EDTA tubes, processed within 24 hours, and PBMCs were isolated by density gradient centrifugation. PBMCs intended for TCR sequencing were cryopreserved in liquid nitrogen and thawed later in a water bath at 37 degrees C. Purity of sorted or isolated CD4+, CD8+ and CD8+ TEMRA cells was at least 90%.

The material sequenced was CD8+ T cells from PBMCs. Rearrangement joined TRBV7-8 to TRBJ1-1, with the D segment identity uncertain. The receptor was derived from a human donor with multiple sclerosis. In nucleotides, the sequence is TGTGCCAGCAGCTTAGCGAGGGTAAACTTCATGAACACTGAAGCTTTCTTT. Its protein reads: CASSLARVNFMNTEAFF.